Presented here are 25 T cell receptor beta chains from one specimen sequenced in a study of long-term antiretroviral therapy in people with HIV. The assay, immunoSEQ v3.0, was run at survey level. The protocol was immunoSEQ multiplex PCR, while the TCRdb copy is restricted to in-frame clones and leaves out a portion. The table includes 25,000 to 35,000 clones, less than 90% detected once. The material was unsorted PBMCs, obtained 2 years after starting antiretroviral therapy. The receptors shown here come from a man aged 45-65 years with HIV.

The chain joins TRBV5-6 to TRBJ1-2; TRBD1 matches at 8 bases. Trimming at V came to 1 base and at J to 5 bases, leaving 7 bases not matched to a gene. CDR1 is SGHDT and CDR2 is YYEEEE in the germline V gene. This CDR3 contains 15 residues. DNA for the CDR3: TGTGCCAGCAGCTTGCCCCGTACAGGGGGGTATGGCTACACCTTC. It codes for CASSLPRTGGYGYTF.

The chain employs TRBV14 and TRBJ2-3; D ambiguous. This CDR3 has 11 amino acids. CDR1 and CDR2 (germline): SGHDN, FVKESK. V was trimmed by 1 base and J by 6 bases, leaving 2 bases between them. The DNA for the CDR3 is TGTGCCAGCAGCCAAGCTGATACGCAGTATTTT. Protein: CASSQADTQYF. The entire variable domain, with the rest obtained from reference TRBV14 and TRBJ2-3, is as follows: EAGVTQFPSHSVIEKGQTVTLRCDPISGHDNLYWYRRVMGKEIKFLLHFVKESKQDESGMPNNRFLAERTGGTYSTLKVQPAELEDSGVYFCASSQADTQYFGPGTRLTVL.

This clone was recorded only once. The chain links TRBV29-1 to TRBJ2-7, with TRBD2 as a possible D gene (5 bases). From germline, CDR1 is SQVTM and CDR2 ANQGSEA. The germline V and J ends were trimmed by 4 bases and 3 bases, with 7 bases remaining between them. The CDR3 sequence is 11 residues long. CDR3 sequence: CSVGGDYEQYF. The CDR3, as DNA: TGCAGCGTTGGGGGAGACTACGAGCAGTACTTC.

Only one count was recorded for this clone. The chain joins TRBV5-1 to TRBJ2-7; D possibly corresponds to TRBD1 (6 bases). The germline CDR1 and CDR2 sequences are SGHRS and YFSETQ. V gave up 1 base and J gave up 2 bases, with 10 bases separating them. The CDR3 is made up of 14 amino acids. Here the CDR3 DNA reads TGCGCCAGCAGCTTGCAACAGGGAACCTACGAGCAGTACTTC. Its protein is CASSLQQGTYEQYF.

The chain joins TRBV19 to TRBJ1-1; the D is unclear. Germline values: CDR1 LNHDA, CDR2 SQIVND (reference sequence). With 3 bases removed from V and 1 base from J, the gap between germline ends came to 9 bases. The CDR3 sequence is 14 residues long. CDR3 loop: CASSIGRGNTEAFF. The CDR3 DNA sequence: TGTGCCAGTAGTATTGGGCGGGGGAACACTGAAGCTTTCTTT.

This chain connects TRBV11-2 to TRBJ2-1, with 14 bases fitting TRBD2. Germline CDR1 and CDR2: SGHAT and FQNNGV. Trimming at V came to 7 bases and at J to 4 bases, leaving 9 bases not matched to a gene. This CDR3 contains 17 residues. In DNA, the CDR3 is TGTGCCAGCACCGTTCCGGGACTAGCGGGAGCTTACAATGAGCAGTTCTTC. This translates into CASTVPGLAGAYNEQFF.

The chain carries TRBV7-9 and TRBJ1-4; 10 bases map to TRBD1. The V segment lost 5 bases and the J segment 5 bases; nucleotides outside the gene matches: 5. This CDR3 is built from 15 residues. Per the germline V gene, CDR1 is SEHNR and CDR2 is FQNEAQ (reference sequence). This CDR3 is CASSLRDRGNEKLFF. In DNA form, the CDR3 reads TGTGCCAGCAGCCTCCGGGACAGGGGAAATGAAAAACTGTTTTTT.

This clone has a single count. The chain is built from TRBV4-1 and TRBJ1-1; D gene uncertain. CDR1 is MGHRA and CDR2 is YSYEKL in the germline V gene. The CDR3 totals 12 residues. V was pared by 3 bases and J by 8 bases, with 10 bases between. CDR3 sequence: CASSHFPMEAFF. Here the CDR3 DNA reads TGCGCCAGCAGCCATTTCCCTATGGAAGCTTTCTTT.

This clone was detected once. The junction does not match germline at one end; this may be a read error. CDR3 bases: TGTGCCAGTAGTTTAGGCCTCGGCTGGAGTTTT. Translating gives CASSLGLGWSF. The chain uses TRBV19 and TRBJ2-3, with D unresolved. The germline gives CDR1 LNHDA, CDR2 SQIVND (reference sequence). This CDR3 has 11 amino acids.

CDR3 sequence: CASSYGSYNEQFF. CDR3 DNA: TGCGCCAGCAGCTACGGGAGTTACAATGAGCAGTTCTTC. The rearrangement links TRBV5-1 to TRBJ2-1, with D possibly TRBD2 on 6 matching bases. The length of the CDR3 is 13 residues. V lost 3 bases to trimming and J lost 4 bases, with 8 bases between them. Germline CDR1 is SGHRS and CDR2 is YFSETQ.

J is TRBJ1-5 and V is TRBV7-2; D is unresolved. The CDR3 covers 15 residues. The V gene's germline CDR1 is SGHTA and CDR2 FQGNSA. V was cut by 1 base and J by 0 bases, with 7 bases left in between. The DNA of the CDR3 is TGTGCCAGCAGCTTAGTAGTTAATAGCAATCAGCCCCAGCATTTT. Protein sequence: CASSLVVNSNQPQHF.

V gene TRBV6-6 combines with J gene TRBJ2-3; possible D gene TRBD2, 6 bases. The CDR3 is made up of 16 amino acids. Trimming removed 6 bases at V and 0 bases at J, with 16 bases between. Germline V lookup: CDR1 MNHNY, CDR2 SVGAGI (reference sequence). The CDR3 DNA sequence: TGTGCCAGCAGCCGGAGCCCGGGGGATAGCACAGATACGCAGTATTTT. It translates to CASSRSPGDSTDTQYF.

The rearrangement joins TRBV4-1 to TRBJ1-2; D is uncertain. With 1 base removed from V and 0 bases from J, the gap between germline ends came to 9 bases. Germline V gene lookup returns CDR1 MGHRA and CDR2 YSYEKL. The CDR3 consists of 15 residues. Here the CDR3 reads CASSQAWTANYGYTF. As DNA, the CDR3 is TGCGCCAGCAGCCAAGCCTGGACGGCTAACTATGGCTACACCTTC.

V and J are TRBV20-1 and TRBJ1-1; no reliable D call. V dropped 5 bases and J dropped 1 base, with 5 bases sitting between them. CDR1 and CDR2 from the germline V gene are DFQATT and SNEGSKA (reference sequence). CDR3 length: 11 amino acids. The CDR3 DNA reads TGCAGTGCTCGGGCGAACACTGAAGCTTTCTTT. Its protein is CSARANTEAFF.

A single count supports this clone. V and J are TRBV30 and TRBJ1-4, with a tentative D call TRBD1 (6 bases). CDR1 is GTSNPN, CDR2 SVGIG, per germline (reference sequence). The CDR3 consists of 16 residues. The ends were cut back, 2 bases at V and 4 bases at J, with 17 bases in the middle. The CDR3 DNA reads TGTGCCTGGAGTCGCTTCCCGGGACAAAATAATGAAAAACTGTTTTTT. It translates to CAWSRFPGQNNEKLFF.

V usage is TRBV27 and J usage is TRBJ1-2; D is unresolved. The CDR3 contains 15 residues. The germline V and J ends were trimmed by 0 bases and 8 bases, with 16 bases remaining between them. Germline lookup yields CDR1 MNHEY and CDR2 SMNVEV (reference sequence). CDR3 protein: CASSLSRPGERGYTF. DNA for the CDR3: TGTGCCAGCAGTTTATCGAGGCCTGGGGAGAGGGGCTACACCTTC.

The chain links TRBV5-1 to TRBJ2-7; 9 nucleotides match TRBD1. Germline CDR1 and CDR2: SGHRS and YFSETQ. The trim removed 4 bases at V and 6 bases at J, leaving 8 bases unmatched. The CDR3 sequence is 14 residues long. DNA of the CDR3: TGCGCCAGCAGCCCATGGGGGGACAGGGCCGAGCAGTACTTC. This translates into CASSPWGDRAEQYF.

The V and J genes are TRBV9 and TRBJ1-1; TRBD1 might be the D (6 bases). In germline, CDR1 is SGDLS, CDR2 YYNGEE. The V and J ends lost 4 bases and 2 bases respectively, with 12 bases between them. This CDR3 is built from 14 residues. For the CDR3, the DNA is TGTGCCAGCAGCTTCAGGGGAGGAAACACTGAAGCTTTCTTT. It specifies CASSFRGGNTEAFF. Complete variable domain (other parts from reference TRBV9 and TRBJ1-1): DSGVTQTPKHLITATGQRVTLRCSPRSGDLSVYWYQQSLDQGLQFLIQYYNGEERAKGNILERFSAQQFPDLHSELNLSSLELGDSALYFCASSFRGGNTEAFFGQGTRLTVV.

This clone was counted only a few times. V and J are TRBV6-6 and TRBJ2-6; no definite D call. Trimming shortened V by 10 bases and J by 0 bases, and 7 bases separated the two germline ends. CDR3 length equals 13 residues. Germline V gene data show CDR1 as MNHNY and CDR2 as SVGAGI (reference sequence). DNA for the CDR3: TGTGCCACTTCGAACTCTGGGGCCAACGTCCTGACTTTC. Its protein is CATSNSGANVLTF.

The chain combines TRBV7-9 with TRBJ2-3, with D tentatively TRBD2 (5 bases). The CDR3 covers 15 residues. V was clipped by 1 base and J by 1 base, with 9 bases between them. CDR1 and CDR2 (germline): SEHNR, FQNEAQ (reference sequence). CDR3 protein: CASSLGGSRTDTQYF. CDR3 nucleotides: TGTGCCAGCAGCTTAGGAGGGTCTCGCACAGATACGCAGTATTTT.

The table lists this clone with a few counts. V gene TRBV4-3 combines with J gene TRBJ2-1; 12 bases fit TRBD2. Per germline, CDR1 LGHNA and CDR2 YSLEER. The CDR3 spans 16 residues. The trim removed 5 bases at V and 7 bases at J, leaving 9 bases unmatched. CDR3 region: CASSGRLAGVGNEQFF. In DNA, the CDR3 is TGCGCCAGCAGCGGAAGACTAGCGGGAGTAGGAAATGAGCAGTTCTTC.

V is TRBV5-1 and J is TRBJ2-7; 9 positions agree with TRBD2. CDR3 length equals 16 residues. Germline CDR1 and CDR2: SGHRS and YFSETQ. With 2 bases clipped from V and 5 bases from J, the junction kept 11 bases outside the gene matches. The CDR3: CASSFSLGLAGNEQYF. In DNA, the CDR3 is TGCGCCAGCAGCTTTTCCCTTGGTCTAGCGGGAAACGAGCAGTACTTC.

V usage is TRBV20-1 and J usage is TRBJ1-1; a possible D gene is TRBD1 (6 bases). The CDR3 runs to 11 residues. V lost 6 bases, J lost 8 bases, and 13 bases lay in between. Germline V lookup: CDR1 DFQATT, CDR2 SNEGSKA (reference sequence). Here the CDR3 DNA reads TGCAGTGCAAGCACAGGGAGGGAAGCTTTCTTT. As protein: CSASTGREAFF.

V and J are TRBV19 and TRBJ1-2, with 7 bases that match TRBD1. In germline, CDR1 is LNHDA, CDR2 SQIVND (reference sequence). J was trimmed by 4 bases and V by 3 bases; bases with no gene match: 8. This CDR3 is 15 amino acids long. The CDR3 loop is CASSMEQGSSYGYTF. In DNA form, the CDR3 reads TGTGCCAGTAGTATGGAACAGGGGAGCTCCTATGGCTACACCTTC.

CDR3 sequence (DNA): TGTGCCAGCTCTCCCCCGAGCCCCTACGAGCAGTACTTC. It codes for CASSPPSPYEQYF. The chain combines TRBV19 with TRBJ2-7; the D is unclear. Between the trimmed V and J ends, which lost 9 bases and 2 bases, there was a span of 14 bases. The CDR3 has 13 residues. From germline, CDR1 is LNHDA and CDR2 SQIVND (reference sequence).